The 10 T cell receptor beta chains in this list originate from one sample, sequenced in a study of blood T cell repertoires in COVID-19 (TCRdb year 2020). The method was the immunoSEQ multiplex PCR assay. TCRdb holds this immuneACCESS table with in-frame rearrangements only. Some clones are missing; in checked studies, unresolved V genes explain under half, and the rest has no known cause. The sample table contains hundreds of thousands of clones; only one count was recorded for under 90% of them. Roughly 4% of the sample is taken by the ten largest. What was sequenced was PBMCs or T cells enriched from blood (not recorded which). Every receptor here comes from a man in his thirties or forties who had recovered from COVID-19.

The CDR3 coding sequence is TGTGCCAGCAGCCCCAGGGAGGAGAGCAATCAGCCCCAGCATTTT. This codes for CASSPREESNQPQHF. The chain links TRBV7-8 to TRBJ1-5; weak D call: TRBD1 (5 bases). Germline V gene sequence: CDR1 SGHVS, CDR2 FQNEAQ. V lost 5 bases and J lost 1, with 12 bases in between. This CDR3 is 15 amino acids long.

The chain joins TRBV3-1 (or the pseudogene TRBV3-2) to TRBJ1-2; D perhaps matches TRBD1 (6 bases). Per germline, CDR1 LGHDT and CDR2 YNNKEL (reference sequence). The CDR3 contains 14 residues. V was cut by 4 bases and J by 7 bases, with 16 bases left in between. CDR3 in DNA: TGTGCCAGCAGCCCCCTAGGGCAGGGGTCTGGCTACACCTTC. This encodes CASSPLGQGSGYTF.

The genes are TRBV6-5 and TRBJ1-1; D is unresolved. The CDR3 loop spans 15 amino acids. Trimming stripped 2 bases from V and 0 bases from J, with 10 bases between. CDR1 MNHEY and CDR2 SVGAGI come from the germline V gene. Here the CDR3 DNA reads TGTGCCAGCAGTTACCAGACACCTATGAACACTGAAGCTTTCTTT. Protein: CASSYQTPMNTEAFF.

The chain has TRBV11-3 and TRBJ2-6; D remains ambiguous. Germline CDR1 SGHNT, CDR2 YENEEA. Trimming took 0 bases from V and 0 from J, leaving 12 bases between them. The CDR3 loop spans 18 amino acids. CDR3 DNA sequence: TGTGCCAGCAGCTTAGAGCCCCAGGTCCCCTCTGGGGCCAACGTCCTGACTTTC. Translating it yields CASSLEPQVPSGANVLTF.

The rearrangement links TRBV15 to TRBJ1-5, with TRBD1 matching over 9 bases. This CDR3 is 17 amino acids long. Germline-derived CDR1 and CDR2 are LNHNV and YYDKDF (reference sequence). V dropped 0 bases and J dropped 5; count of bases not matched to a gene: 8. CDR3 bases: TGTGCCACCAGCAGAGATCCCCCGGGACAGGGAGATCAGCCCCAGCATTTT. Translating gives CATSRDPPGQGDQPQHF.

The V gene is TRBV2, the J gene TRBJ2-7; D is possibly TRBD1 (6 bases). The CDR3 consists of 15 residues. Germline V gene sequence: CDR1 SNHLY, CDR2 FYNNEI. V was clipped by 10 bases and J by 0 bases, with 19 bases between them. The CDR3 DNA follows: TGTGCCATCAACTCTGGGGGCGGACGCTCCTACGAGCAGTACTTC. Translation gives CAINSGGGRSYEQYF.

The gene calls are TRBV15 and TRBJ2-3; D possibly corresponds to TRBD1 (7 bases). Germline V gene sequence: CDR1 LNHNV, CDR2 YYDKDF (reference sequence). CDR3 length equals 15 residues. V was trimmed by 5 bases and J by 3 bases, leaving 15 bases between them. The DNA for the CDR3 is TGTGCCACCAGCTCAATCAGGGGGGTTACAGATACGCAGTATTTT. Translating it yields CATSSIRGVTDTQYF. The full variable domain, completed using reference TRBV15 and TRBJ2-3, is DAMVIQNPRYQVTQFGKPVTLSCSQTLNHNVMYWYQQKSSQAPKLLFHYYDKDFNNEADTPDNFQSRRPNTSFCFLDIRSPGLGDTAMYLCATSSIRGVTDTQYFGPGTRLTVL.

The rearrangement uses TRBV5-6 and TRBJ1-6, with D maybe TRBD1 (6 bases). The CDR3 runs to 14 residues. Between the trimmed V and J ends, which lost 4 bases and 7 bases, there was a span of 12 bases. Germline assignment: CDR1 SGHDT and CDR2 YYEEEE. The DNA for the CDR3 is TGTGCCAGCAGCGTGGACAGATTCAATTCACCCCTCCACTTT. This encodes CASSVDRFNSPLHF.

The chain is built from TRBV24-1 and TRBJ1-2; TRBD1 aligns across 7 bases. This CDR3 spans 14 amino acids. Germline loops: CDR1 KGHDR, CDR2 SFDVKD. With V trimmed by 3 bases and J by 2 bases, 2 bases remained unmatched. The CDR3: CATSDNRGNYGYTF. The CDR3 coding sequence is TGTGCCACCAGTGATAACAGGGGAAACTATGGCTACACCTTC.

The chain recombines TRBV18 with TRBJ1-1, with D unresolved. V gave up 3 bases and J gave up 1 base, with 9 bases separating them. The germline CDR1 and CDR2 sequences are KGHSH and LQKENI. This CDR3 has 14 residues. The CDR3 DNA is TGTGCCAGCTCACCTTACACCTCGAACACTGAAGCTTTCTTT. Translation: CASSPYTSNTEAFF.